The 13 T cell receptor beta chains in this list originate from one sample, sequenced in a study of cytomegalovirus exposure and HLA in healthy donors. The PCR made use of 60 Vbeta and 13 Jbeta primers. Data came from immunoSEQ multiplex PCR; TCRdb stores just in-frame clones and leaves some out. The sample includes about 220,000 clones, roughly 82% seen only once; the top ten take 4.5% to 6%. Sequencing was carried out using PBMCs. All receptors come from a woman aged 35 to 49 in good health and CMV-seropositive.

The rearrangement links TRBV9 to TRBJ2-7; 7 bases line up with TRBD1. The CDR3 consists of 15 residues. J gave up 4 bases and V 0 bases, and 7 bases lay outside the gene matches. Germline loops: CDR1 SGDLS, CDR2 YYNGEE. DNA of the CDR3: TGTGCCAGCAGCGTAGGGGACAGCCTGTTTTACGAGCAGTACTTC. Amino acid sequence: CASSVGDSLFYEQYF.

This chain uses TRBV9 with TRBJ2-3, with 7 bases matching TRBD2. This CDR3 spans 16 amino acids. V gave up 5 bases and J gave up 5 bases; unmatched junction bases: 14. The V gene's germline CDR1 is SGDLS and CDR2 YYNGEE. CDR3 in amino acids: CASSLDIREAEDTQYF. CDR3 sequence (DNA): TGTGCCAGCAGTCTAGATATACGGGAGGCAGAAGATACGCAGTATTTT.

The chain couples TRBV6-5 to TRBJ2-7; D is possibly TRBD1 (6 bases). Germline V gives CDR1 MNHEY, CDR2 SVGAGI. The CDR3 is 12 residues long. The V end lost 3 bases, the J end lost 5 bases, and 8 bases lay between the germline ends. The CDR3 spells CASSYSGDEQYF. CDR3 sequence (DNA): TGTGCCAGCAGTTATTCAGGGGACGAGCAGTACTTC.

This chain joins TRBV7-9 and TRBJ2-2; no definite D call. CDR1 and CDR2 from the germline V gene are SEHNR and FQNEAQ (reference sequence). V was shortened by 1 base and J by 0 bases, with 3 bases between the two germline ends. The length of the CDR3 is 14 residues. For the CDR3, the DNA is TGTGCCAGCAGCTTAGTAACGAACACCGGGGAGCTGTTTTTT. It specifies CASSLVTNTGELFF.

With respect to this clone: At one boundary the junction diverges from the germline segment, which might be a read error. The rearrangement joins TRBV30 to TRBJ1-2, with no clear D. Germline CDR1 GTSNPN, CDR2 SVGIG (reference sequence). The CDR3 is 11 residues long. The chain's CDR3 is CACSANYGYTF. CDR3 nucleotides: TGTGCCTGCAGTGCTAACTATGGCTATACCTTC.

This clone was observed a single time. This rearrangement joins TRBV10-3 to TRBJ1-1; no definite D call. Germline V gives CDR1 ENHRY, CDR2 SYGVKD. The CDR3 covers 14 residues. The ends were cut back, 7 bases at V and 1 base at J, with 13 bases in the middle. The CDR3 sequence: CAITQGEANTEAFF. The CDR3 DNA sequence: TGTGCCATCACCCAAGGAGAAGCGAACACTGAAGCTTTCTTT.

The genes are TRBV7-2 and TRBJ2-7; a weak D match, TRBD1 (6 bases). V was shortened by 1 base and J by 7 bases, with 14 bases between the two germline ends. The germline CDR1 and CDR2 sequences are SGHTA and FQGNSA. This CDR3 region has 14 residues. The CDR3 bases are TGTGCCAGCAGCTTAGGGGGGACAACAGGAGAGCAGTACTTC. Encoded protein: CASSLGGTTGEQYF.

The CDR3 nucleotides read TGTGCCAGCAGCTTCCAAATCCAGGGCGAGCAGTACTTC. It is translated as CASSFQIQGEQYF. This chain joins TRBV5-6 and TRBJ2-7, with TRBD1 as a possible D gene (5 bases). Trimming took off 2 bases at V and 6 bases at J, with 12 bases between the two ends. Germline CDR1 is SGHDT and CDR2 is YYEEEE. The length of the CDR3 is 13 residues.

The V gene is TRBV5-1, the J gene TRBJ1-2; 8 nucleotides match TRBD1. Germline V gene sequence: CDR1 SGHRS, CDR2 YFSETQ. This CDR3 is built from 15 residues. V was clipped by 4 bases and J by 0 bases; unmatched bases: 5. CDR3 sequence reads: CASSGTGTSNYGYTF. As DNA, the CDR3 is TGCGCCAGCAGCGGGACAGGAACCTCTAACTATGGCTACACCTTC. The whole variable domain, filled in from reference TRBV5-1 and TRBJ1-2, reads KAGVTQTPRYLIKTRGQQVTLSCSPISGHRSVSWYQQTPGQGLQFLFEYFSETQRNKGNFPGRFSGRQFSNSRSEMNVSTLELGDSALYLCASSGTGTSNYGYTFGSGTRLTVV.

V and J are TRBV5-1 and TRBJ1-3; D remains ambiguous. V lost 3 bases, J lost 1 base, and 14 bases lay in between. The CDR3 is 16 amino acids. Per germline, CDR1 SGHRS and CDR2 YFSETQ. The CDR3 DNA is TGCGCCAGCAGCTCTCAGGCGGGGAATTCTGGAAACACCATATATTTT. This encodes CASSSQAGNSGNTIYF. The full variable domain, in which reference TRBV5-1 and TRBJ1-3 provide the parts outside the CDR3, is KAGVTQTPRYLIKTRGQQVTLSCSPISGHRSVSWYQQTPGQGLQFLFEYFSETQRNKGNFPGRFSGRQFSNSRSEMNVSTLELGDSALYLCASSSQAGNSGNTIYFGEGSWLTVV.

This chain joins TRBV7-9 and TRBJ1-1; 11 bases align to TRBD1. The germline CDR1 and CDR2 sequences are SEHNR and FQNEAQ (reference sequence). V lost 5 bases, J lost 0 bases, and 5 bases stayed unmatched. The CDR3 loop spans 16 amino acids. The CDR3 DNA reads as TGTGCCAGCAGCCGGGACAGGGGGTACATGAACACTGAAGCTTTCTTT. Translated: CASSRDRGYMNTEAFF.

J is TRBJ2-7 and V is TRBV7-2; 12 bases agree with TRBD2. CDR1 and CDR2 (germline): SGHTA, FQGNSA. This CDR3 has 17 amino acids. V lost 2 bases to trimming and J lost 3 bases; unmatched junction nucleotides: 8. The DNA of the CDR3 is TGTGCCAGCAGCTTAAATGGGGCGACTAGCGGGGGCTACGAGCAGTACTTC. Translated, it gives CASSLNGATSGGYEQYF.

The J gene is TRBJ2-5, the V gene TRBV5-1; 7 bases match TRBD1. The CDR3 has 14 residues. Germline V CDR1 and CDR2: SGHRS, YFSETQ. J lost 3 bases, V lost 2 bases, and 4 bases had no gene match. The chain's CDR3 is CASSFTDREETQYF. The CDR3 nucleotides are TGCGCCAGCAGCTTCACAGACAGGGAAGAGACCCAGTACTTC. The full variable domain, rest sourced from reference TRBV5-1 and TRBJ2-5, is KAGVTQTPRYLIKTRGQQVTLSCSPISGHRSVSWYQQTPGQGLQFLFEYFSETQRNKGNFPGRFSGRQFSNSRSEMNVSTLELGDSALYLCASSFTDREETQYFGPGTRLLVL.